The 23 T cell receptor beta chains below were found in one sample sequenced in a study of memory CD4+ T cells and cytomegalovirus serostatus. Method: immunoSEQ multiplex PCR; TCRdb's copy keeps in-frame clones and lacks some. The profile shows around 61,000 clones, roughly 80% of them singletons. The sort gate was single viable CD3+CD4+CD8-CD45RO+ cells for memory CD4+ T cells. The sequencing sample was made of memory CD4+ T cells from blood. Receptor source: an adult in good health and CMV-seronegative.

V usage is TRBV10-3 and J usage is TRBJ2-2, with TRBD1 as a possible D gene (6 bases). The germline CDR1 and CDR2 sequences are ENHRY and SYGVKD. This CDR3 region has 15 residues. Trimming cost V 5 bases and J 7 bases, with 17 bases left between them. CDR3 DNA: TGTGCCATCAGTACCGGTACAGGGTACGGCGGGGAGCTGTTTTTT. Translating it yields CAISTGTGYGGELFF.

This chain links TRBV9 with TRBJ2-3; 7 bases are a match to TRBD2. V lost 4 bases, J lost 2 bases, and 7 bases stayed unmatched. The CDR3 is made up of 15 amino acids. Germline-derived CDR1 and CDR2 are SGDLS and YYNGEE. CDR3 sequence: CASSRLALPTDTQYF. Written as DNA, the CDR3 is TGTGCCAGCAGCCGACTAGCCCTACCCACAGATACGCAGTATTTT.

This rearrangement joins TRBV11-2 to TRBJ1-6, with D perhaps matching TRBD1 (6 bases). Germline lookup yields CDR1 SGHAT and CDR2 FQNNGV. Trimming removed 4 bases at V and 7 bases at J, with 14 bases between. CDR3 length equals 15 residues. CDR3 in amino acids: CASSSSQGWNSPLHF. CDR3 nucleotide sequence: TGTGCCAGCAGCTCATCACAGGGATGGAATTCACCCCTCCACTTT.

The table lists this clone with a few counts. The gene calls are TRBV29-1 and TRBJ2-5; D not resolved. Trimming left V 5 bases short and J 5 bases short, with 18 bases between. CDR3 length: 14 residues. Germline lookup yields CDR1 SQVTM and CDR2 ANQGSEA. The CDR3 nucleotides are TGCAGCGTTCCCAGGAGCATGCAAGGGGAGACCCAGTACTTC. Translated, it gives CSVPRSMQGETQYF.

In this sample, this clone turned up once. CDR3 region: CASSQAQRREETQYF. For the CDR3, the DNA is TGCGCCAGCAGCCAAGCCCAGCGACGGGAAGAGACCCAGTACTTC. The chain carries TRBV4-1 and TRBJ2-5; no clear D. V lost 1 base and J lost 3, with 12 bases in between. This CDR3 is 15 amino acids long. CDR1 is MGHRA, CDR2 YSYEKL, per germline.

The chain joins TRBV6-5 to TRBJ2-7, with TRBD2 matching 7 bases. CDR3 size: 14 residues. Germline V gene data show CDR1 as MNHEY and CDR2 as SVGAGI. V lost 8 bases, J lost 6 bases, and 13 bases stayed unmatched. The CDR3 sequence is CASLKRGAAPEQYF. CDR3 DNA sequence: TGTGCCAGCCTCAAGCGGGGCGCAGCGCCCGAGCAGTACTTC.

J is TRBJ2-3 and V is TRBV6-6, with D hard to call. Germline lookup yields CDR1 MNHNY and CDR2 SVGAGI (reference sequence). CDR3 length: 11 residues. V was trimmed by 8 bases and J by 2 bases, leaving 5 bases between them. The CDR3 nucleotides read TGTGCCAGCGGGGTCACAGATACGCAGTATTTT. Its protein is CASGVTDTQYF.

This chain uses TRBV7-2 with TRBJ2-7; 10 bases agree with TRBD1. This CDR3 is built from 15 residues. CDR1 and CDR2 from the germline V gene are SGHTA and FQGNSA. Trimming took 5 bases from V and 4 from J; bases not matched to a gene: 8. The CDR3 here is CASSPPGQGFYEQYF. CDR3 sequence (DNA): TGTGCCAGCAGCCCACCGGGACAGGGGTTTTACGAGCAGTACTTC.

V and J are TRBV7-2 and TRBJ1-3; D gene uncertain. The CDR3 is made up of 14 amino acids. V lost 5 bases and J 6 bases, leaving 14 bases between the germline ends. The germline V gene has CDR1 SGHTA and CDR2 FQGNSA. The CDR3 region has the DNA TGTGCCAGCAGCGTAGGCTCTCTGGAAAACACCATATATTTT. Its protein is CASSVGSLENTIYF.

The chain recombines TRBV6-1 with TRBJ2-5; no definite D call. The CDR3 extends over 14 amino acids. From germline, CDR1 is MNHNS and CDR2 SASEGT. V lost 2 bases to trimming and J lost 1 base, with 8 bases between them. CDR3 loop: CASSEFWTQETQYF. The CDR3 nucleotides are TGTGCCAGCAGTGAATTTTGGACCCAAGAGACCCAGTACTTC.

The genes are TRBV5-1 and TRBJ2-7; 12 bases map to TRBD1. Trimming removed 4 bases from V and 4 bases from J; junction bases left unmatched: 3. Germline V gene data show CDR1 as SGHRS and CDR2 as YFSETQ. CDR3 length: 14 amino acids. CDR3 region: CASSRGQGAYEQYF. The CDR3 nucleotides read TGCGCCAGCAGCCGGGGACAGGGGGCGTACGAGCAGTACTTC.

The chain carries TRBV10-3 and TRBJ2-7; the D gene is possibly TRBD2 (6 bases). V lost 11 bases to trimming and J lost 5 bases, with 16 bases between them. Germline V gene lookup returns CDR1 ENHRY and CDR2 SYGVKD. There are 12 residues in the CDR3. CDR3 region: CACRGGSHEQYF. The CDR3 bases are TGTGCCTGCCGTGGGGGGTCCCACGAGCAGTACTTC.

The gene calls are TRBV6-5 and TRBJ1-2; 7 bases align to TRBD1. CDR1 is MNHEY and CDR2 is SVGAGI in the germline V gene. The junction had 11 bases not matched to a gene; V was cut back by 4 bases and J by 6 bases. There are 15 residues in the CDR3. CDR3 sequence reads: CASSSAAVGGDGYTF. In nucleotides, the CDR3 is TGTGCCAGCAGTTCTGCAGCGGTAGGGGGCGATGGCTACACCTTC.

This clone was found a few times. The rearrangement joins TRBV14 to TRBJ1-6; a weak D match, TRBD1 (5 bases). Per germline, CDR1 SGHDN and CDR2 FVKESK. Deletions cut 4 bases from V and 8 bases from J, with 15 bases between. CDR3 length: 15 residues. CDR3 coding DNA: TGTGCCAGCAGCCCAATGGCGGGGGGGTATTCACCCCTCCACTTT. Translating gives CASSPMAGGYSPLHF.

The chain recombines TRBV30 with TRBJ2-2, with D tentatively TRBD1 or TRBD2 (7 bases each). Trimming took off 2 bases at V and 2 bases at J, with 15 bases between the two ends. The CDR3 length is 16 residues. Germline V lookup: CDR1 GTSNPN, CDR2 SVGIG (reference sequence). CDR3 sequence: CAWSYGRGGNTGELFF. The CDR3 bases are TGTGCCTGGAGTTATGGCAGGGGGGGAAACACCGGGGAGCTGTTTTTT.

The chain joins TRBV5-1 to TRBJ2-5; 7 bases fit TRBD1. The CDR3 contains 15 residues. Trimming took 0 bases from V and 3 from J; bases not matched to a gene: 5. From germline, CDR1 is SGHRS and CDR2 YFSETQ. The CDR3 loop reads CASSLADREKETQYF. The CDR3 DNA reads TGCGCCAGCAGCTTGGCCGACAGGGAGAAAGAGACCCAGTACTTC.

The chain carries TRBV30 and TRBJ1-2; D unresolved. V dropped 3 bases and J dropped 5 bases, with 7 bases sitting between them. Germline V lookup: CDR1 GTSNPN, CDR2 SVGIG (reference sequence). The CDR3 spans 11 residues. CDR3 in amino acids: CAWREGYGYTF. CDR3 sequence (DNA): TGTGCCTGGAGAGAAGGGTATGGCTACACCTTC.

The rearrangement links TRBV9 to TRBJ1-1; D remains unclear. V lost 4 bases, J lost 1 base, and 8 bases lay in between. This CDR3 has 13 residues. From germline, CDR1 is SGDLS and CDR2 YYNGEE. The CDR3 is CASSPTANTEAFF. The DNA for the CDR3 is TGTGCCAGCAGCCCTACAGCGAACACTGAAGCTTTCTTT.

The V and J genes are TRBV5-1 and TRBJ2-7, with unresolved D. Germline V lookup: CDR1 SGHRS, CDR2 YFSETQ. V lost 5 bases, J lost 1 base, and 13 bases lay in between. The CDR3 is 14 residues long. CDR3 in amino acids: CASRSPGGSYEQYF. Here the CDR3 DNA reads TGCGCCAGCAGATCACCTGGCGGTTCCTACGAGCAGTACTTC.

This clone was found a few times. The CDR3 region is CASTSAGGRRDEQYF. In nucleotides, the CDR3 is TGTGCCAGCACCTCAGCGGGGGGGCGCCGGGACGAGCAGTACTTC. The J gene is TRBJ2-7, the V gene TRBV6-6, with 10 positions matching TRBD2. V was clipped by 7 bases and J by 5 bases; unmatched bases: 11. The CDR3 is 15 residues long. CDR1 and CDR2 from the germline V gene are MNHNY and SVGAGI (reference sequence).

J is TRBJ2-5 and V is TRBV7-2; D not certain. Trimming removed 1 base from V and 9 bases from J, with 12 bases in between. This CDR3 has 13 residues. CDR1 and CDR2 from the germline V gene are SGHTA and FQGNSA. The CDR3 DNA is TGTGCCAGCAGCTTAGGGGAACGAGGAGCCCAGTACTTC. The encoded protein is CASSLGERGAQYF.

CDR3 in DNA: TGTGCCAGCACCCCCTCGGGGGCCGGGGCCAACGTCCTGACTTTC. Its translation: CASTPSGAGANVLTF. The chain links TRBV28 to TRBJ2-6; possibly TRBD1 or TRBD2 for D (6 bases each). Trimming cost V 7 bases and J 4 bases, with 14 bases left between them. The CDR3 has 15 residues. Germline loops: CDR1 MDHEN, CDR2 SYDVKM.

This clone was seen only once. This chain connects TRBV15 to TRBJ2-7; D may be TRBD1 (6 bases). V lost 1 base, J lost 6 bases, and 19 bases lay in between. The CDR3 covers 16 residues. CDR1 LNHNV and CDR2 YYDKDF come from the germline V gene (reference sequence). CDR3 amino acids: CATSRGKGTIPGEQYF. The CDR3 DNA reads TGTGCCACCAGCAGAGGAAAGGGGACAATTCCCGGCGAGCAGTACTTC. The whole variable domain, filled in from reference TRBV15 and TRBJ2-7, reads DAMVIQNPRYQVTQFGKPVTLSCSQTLNHNVMYWYQQKSSQAPKLLFHYYDKDFNNEADTPDNFQSRRPNTSFCFLDIRSPGLGDTAMYLCATSRGKGTIPGEQYFGPGTRLTVT.